This T cell receptor beta chain is drawn from a study of cytomegalovirus exposure and HLA in healthy donors. Study-level results: Roughly uniform depth of sequencing across donors was assumed in presence/absence analyses.

PCR employed 60 Vbeta and 13 Jbeta primers. Generated by immunoSEQ multiplex PCR, the TCRdb table keeps only in-frame clones and is missing some. In the table there are roughly 150,000 clones, around 85% of which are singletons. A remark on this clone: Its antigen is still unknown.

The V segment lost 5 bases and the J segment 3 bases; nucleotides outside the gene matches: 5. Germline CDR1 SGHRS, CDR2 YFSETQ. The CDR3 totals 14 residues. The receptor was isolated from a male donor in good health and CMV-seronegative. The chain carries TRBV5-1 and TRBJ2-3; 8 nucleotides line up with TRBD2. Sequenced material: PBMCs. The CDR3, as DNA: TGCGCCAGCAGTCAAGCGGGGGCGACAGATACGCAGTATTTT. Amino acids: CASSQAGATDTQYF.